A single sample gave rise to the 28 T cell receptor beta chains below, sequenced in a study of post-analysis software for immune sequencing data. Overall study findings and caveats: When patients were compared with controls, four or five TRBV segments were more frequent, TRBV5-6, TRBV5-1 and TRBV20-1 among them.

Their antigen targets remain unknown. Unique-molecular-identifier-tagged TCR beta cDNA libraries were used. TCRdb independently ran MiXCR on the PCR reads; one entry per CDR3 protein. This sample yields hundreds of thousands of distinct CDR3 sequences, of which approximately 60% are seen a single time; over 9% belongs to the top ten. What was sequenced was blood. Receptors originate from a girl between 2 and 10 years old with multiple sclerosis.

This chain uses TRBV29-1 with TRBJ2-5, with TRBD2 matching 8 bases. The J segment lost 3 bases and the V segment lost 3 bases, leaving 9 bases of the junction unmatched. The CDR3 contains 15 residues. The germline gives CDR1 SQVTM, CDR2 ANQGSEA. The CDR3 nucleotides are TGCAGCGTTGAGTCCGGGGGGGAATTAAAAGAGACCCAGTACTTC. This gives the protein CSVESGGELKETQYF. Supplemented by reference TRBV29-1 and TRBJ2-5, the full variable domain reads SAVISQKPSRDICQRGTSLTIQCQVDSQVTMMFWYRQQPGQSLTLIATANQGSEATYESGFVIDKFPISRPNLTFSTLTVSNMSPEDSSIYLCSVESGGELKETQYFGPGTRLLVL.

The chain combines TRBV5-1 with TRBJ1-2; weak D call: TRBD1 (5 bases). Between the trimmed V and J ends, which lost 4 bases and 7 bases, there was a span of 11 bases. The germline V gene has CDR1 SGHRS and CDR2 YFSETQ. The CDR3 runs to 12 residues. The CDR3 DNA follows: TGCGCCAGCAGCGCGCAGGGTGGTGGCTACACCTTC. This codes for CASSAQGGGYTF. Looking up the rest from reference TRBV5-1 and TRBJ1-2 gives the full variable domain: KAGVTQTPRYLIKTRGQQVTLSCSPISGHRSVSWYQQTPGQGLQFLFEYFSETQRNKGNFPGRFSGRQFSNSRSEMNVSTLELGDSALYLCASSAQGGGYTFGSGTRLTVV.

This chain uses TRBV29-1 with TRBJ1-2, with 8 bases fitting TRBD1. V dropped 4 bases and J dropped 3; count of bases not matched to a gene: 4. This CDR3 contains 13 residues. CDR1 is SQVTM, CDR2 ANQGSEA, per germline. The CDR3 DNA follows: TGCAGCGTTGGACAGGGACAGGACTATGGCTACACCTTC. It translates to CSVGQGQDYGYTF.

This clonotype was found once. The chain links TRBV3-1 to TRBJ1-5; a possible D gene is TRBD1 (6 bases). The V gene's germline CDR1 is LGHDT and CDR2 YNNKEL (reference sequence). Trimming cost V 1 base and J 4 bases, with 11 bases left between them. The CDR3 consists of 15 residues. The CDR3 sequence: CASSQGGAGNQPQHF. CDR3 DNA sequence: TGTGCCAGCAGCCAAGGGGGGGCGGGGAATCAGCCCCAGCATTTT.

This clonotype has a handful of counts. The chain joins TRBV4-1 to TRBJ2-2; tentatively, D is TRBD1 or TRBD2 (5 bases each). This CDR3 has 13 residues. Per the germline V gene, CDR1 is MGHRA and CDR2 is YSYEKL. Between the trimmed V and J ends, which lost 5 bases and 7 bases, there was a span of 11 bases. The CDR3 DNA sequence: TGCGCCAGCAGCTTGGGGGTGAACGGGGAGCTGTTTTTT. Translated, it gives CASSLGVNGELFF.

The chain uses TRBV12-5 and TRBJ1-4; 8 nucleotides align to TRBD1. The CDR3 extends over 18 amino acids. V dropped 2 bases and J dropped 0; count of bases not matched to a gene: 8. CDR1 LGHNT and CDR2 FRNRAP come from the germline V gene. As DNA, the CDR3 is TGTGCTAGTGGTTTGTTCCATGACAGGGGCGCAACTAATGAAAAACTGTTTTTT. This codes for CASGLFHDRGATNEKLFF.

The sample holds one count of this clonotype. V is TRBV20-1 and J is TRBJ2-3; D possibly matches TRBD1 or TRBD2 (6 bases each). The germline V gene encodes CDR1 DFQATT and CDR2 SNEGSKA (reference sequence). CDR3 length: 18 amino acids. Trimming removed 5 bases at V and 3 bases at J, with 27 bases between. The CDR3 is CSAAGGFGGGPDTDTQYF. The CDR3 DNA reads TGCAGTGCTGCGGGCGGGTTTGGAGGGGGGCCAGATACAGATACGCAGTATTTT.

This clonotype was seen just once. V usage is TRBV10-3 and J usage is TRBJ2-1, with D unclear. The CDR3 runs to 16 residues. Per the germline V gene, CDR1 is ENHRY and CDR2 is SYGVKD. Trimming removed 1 base from V and 8 bases from J, with 18 bases in between. The CDR3 loop is CAISEFRLALGHEQFF. The CDR3 DNA sequence: TGTGCCATCAGTGAGTTCCGACTGGCCCTAGGCCATGAGCAGTTCTTC.

About this clonotype itself: At one end the junction does not follow the germline gene, possibly because of a read error. The chain recombines TRBV29-1 with TRBJ1-2; TRBD1 might be the D (6 bases). Looked up from germline, CDR1 is SQVTM and CDR2 is ANQGSEA. The CDR3 length is 14 residues. The CDR3 nucleotides read TGCAGCGTCGAAGGGACACCAACCAACTATGGCTACACCTTC. This encodes CSVEGTPTNYGYTF.

The chain is built from TRBV20-1 and TRBJ2-5; 11 nucleotides match TRBD2. The CDR3 length is 16 residues. Germline lookup yields CDR1 DFQATT and CDR2 SNEGSKA (reference sequence). The trim removed 5 bases at V and 2 bases at J, leaving 10 bases unmatched. The CDR3 here is CSAVHTSGGAQETQYF. CDR3 bases: TGCAGTGCTGTCCACACTAGCGGGGGTGCTCAAGAGACCCAGTACTTC.

The J gene is TRBJ2-6, the V gene TRBV7-9; TRBD1 agrees at 8 bases. After removal of 5 bases from V and 0 bases from J, the junction contained 6 bases not matched to a gene. The CDR3 consists of 17 residues. Germline V gene data show CDR1 as SEHNR and CDR2 as FQNEAQ (reference sequence). The CDR3 reads CASSMTGVGSGANVLTF. CDR3 coding DNA: TGTGCCAGCAGCATGACAGGGGTGGGCTCTGGGGCCAACGTCCTGACTTTC.

V usage is TRBV30 and J usage is TRBJ2-1; TRBD2 is a possible D gene (5 bases). Germline-derived CDR1 and CDR2 are GTSNPN and SVGIG (reference sequence). This CDR3 region has 12 residues. Trimming pared 8 bases from V and 8 bases from J, leaving 16 bases between. The CDR3 reads CAGDRARDEQFF. As DNA, the CDR3 is TGTGCCGGGGATCGGGCGAGGGATGAGCAGTTCTTC. Combining the CDR3 with reference TRBV30 and TRBJ2-1 gives the whole variable domain SQTIHQWPATLVQPVGSPLSLECTVEGTSNPNLYWYRQAAGRGLQLLFYSVGIGQISSEVPQNLSASRPQDRQFILSSKKLLLSDSGFYLCAGDRARDEQFFGPGTRLTVL.

The chain couples TRBV28 to TRBJ2-5; TRBD1 or TRBD2 may be the D gene (5 bases each). The CDR3 loop spans 14 amino acids. The germline CDR1 and CDR2 sequences are MDHEN and SYDVKM. The V end lost 6 bases, the J end lost 1 base, and 12 bases lay between the germline ends. The CDR3 bases are TGTGCCAGCAGCCCGGCCGGGGCCCAAGAGACCCAGTACTTC. Amino acid sequence: CASSPAGAQETQYF.

V usage is TRBV29-1 and J usage is TRBJ1-4; D gene uncertain. CDR1 SQVTM and CDR2 ANQGSEA come from the germline V gene. The V end lost 7 bases, the J end lost 2 bases, and 11 bases lay between the germline ends. This CDR3 contains 13 residues. The CDR3 reads CSGGYSTNEKLFF. The CDR3 bases are TGCAGCGGAGGGTACAGCACTAATGAAAAACTGTTTTTT.

The CDR3 DNA sequence: TGTGCCAGCAGCTCCAGGACAGGGGCGGAGCAGTACTTC. Protein product: CASSSRTGAEQYF. The V and J genes are TRBV7-6 and TRBJ2-7; 9 bases align to TRBD1. J was trimmed by 7 bases and V by 4 bases; bases with no gene match: 5. CDR1 SGHVS and CDR2 FNYEAQ come from the germline V gene. This CDR3 contains 13 residues.

To note about this clonotype: The junction does not match germline at one end; this may be a read error. The chain links TRBV7-2 to TRBJ2-1, with D perhaps assigned TRBD1 or TRBD2 (5 bases each). From germline, CDR1 is SGHTA and CDR2 FQGNSA. The CDR3 spans 16 residues. CDR3 sequence: CASSLPWDLDLNEQFF. In nucleotides, the CDR3 is TGTGCCAGTAGCTTACCGTGGGACCTTGATTTAAATGAGCAGTTCTTC.

The V call is TRBV12-3 or TRBV12-4, the J call TRBJ2-5; the D call may be TRBD1 or TRBD2 (5 bases each). CDR3 size: 13 residues. The V gene lost 4 bases and the J gene lost 7 bases, with 13 bases spanning the gap. CDR3 sequence (DNA): TGTGCCAGCAGTTCGGGACGATCAGGGACCCAGTACTTC. This sequence encodes CASSSGRSGTQYF.

This sequence joins TRBV4-2 and TRBJ2-5; TRBD2 aligns across 7 bases. There are 14 residues in the CDR3. CDR1 and CDR2 from the germline V gene are LGHNA and YNFKEQ. V dropped 2 bases and J dropped 5; count of bases not matched to a gene: 5. The CDR3 loop is CASSQRRERETQYF. For the CDR3, the DNA is TGTGCCAGCAGCCAAAGGCGGGAGCGGGAGACCCAGTACTTC.

The rearrangement uses TRBV7-6 and TRBJ2-1; D not resolved. The germline V and J ends were trimmed by 1 base and 0 bases, with 7 bases remaining between them. The CDR3 has 15 amino acids. Germline V CDR1 and CDR2: SGHVS, FNYEAQ. The CDR3 spells CASSLGVSSYNEQFF. CDR3 DNA: TGTGCCAGCAGCTTAGGTGTAAGCTCCTACAATGAGCAGTTCTTC.

This clonotype has a handful of counts. The chain is built from TRBV5-1 and TRBJ2-1, with TRBD2 matching 9 bases. The CDR3 is 14 amino acids. J lost 10 bases, V lost 3 bases, and 8 bases had no gene match. CDR1 and CDR2 from the germline V gene are SGHRS and YFSETQ. The CDR3 coding sequence is TGCGCCAGCAGCTCGTGGGCTAGCGGGGAAGAGCAGTTCTTC. Encoded protein: CASSSWASGEEQFF.

This chain joins TRBV7-6 and TRBJ2-3; 10 bases map to TRBD2. V dropped 1 base and J dropped 7; count of bases not matched to a gene: 8. The CDR3 runs 16 residues. Germline loops: CDR1 SGHVS, CDR2 FNYEAQ. This CDR3 is CASSLVTSGLSNTQYF. The CDR3 DNA reads TGTGCCAGCAGCTTAGTGACTAGCGGGTTAAGTAATACGCAGTATTTT.

The chain employs TRBV15 and TRBJ2-7; D is unresolved. The CDR3 totals 16 residues. Trimming pared 0 bases from V and 5 bases from J, leaving 17 bases between. Germline V gives CDR1 LNHNV, CDR2 YYDKDF (reference sequence). CDR3 residues: CATSRDEWGRVHEQYF. The CDR3 DNA sequence: TGTGCCACCAGCAGAGACGAGTGGGGTAGGGTTCACGAGCAGTACTTC.

This sequence joins TRBV20-1 and TRBJ2-7, with TRBD2 identical over 10 bases. Germline CDR1 is DFQATT and CDR2 is SNEGSKA (reference sequence). The CDR3 extends over 14 amino acids. Trimming removed 0 bases from V and 1 base from J; junction bases left unmatched: 0. Here the CDR3 reads CSARDSGGSYEQYF. For the CDR3, the DNA is TGCAGTGCTAGAGATAGCGGGGGGTCCTACGAGCAGTACTTC.

The chain couples TRBV6-5 to TRBJ2-7, with 11 bases identical to TRBD2. Losses at the gene ends were 6 bases for V and 6 bases for J; bases not matched to a gene: 7. Germline CDR1 reads MNHEY; CDR2 reads SVGAGI. The CDR3 spans 14 residues. The CDR3 coding sequence is TGTGCCAGCAGATGGACCGGGACTAGCGGCGAGCAGTACTTC. The encoded protein is CASRWTGTSGEQYF.

This chain uses TRBV5-1 with TRBJ1-5; D is perhaps TRBD1 (5 bases). Trimming shortened V by 0 bases and J by 0 bases, and 10 bases separated the two germline ends. Germline CDR1 reads SGHRS; CDR2 reads YFSETQ. The CDR3 totals 16 residues. The CDR3 reads CASSLAGPHSNQPQHF. Written as DNA, the CDR3 is TGCGCCAGCAGCTTGGCGGGACCTCATAGCAATCAGCCCCAGCATTTT.

This chain connects TRBV20-1 to TRBJ2-5, with a weak D call TRBD1 (6 bases). Trimming pared 5 bases from V and 7 bases from J, leaving 14 bases between. The CDR3 length is 12 residues. Germline CDR1 reads DFQATT; CDR2 reads SNEGSKA (reference sequence). The CDR3 region has the DNA TGCAGTGCTTCCCACAGGGACGGGACCCAGTACTTC. The encoded protein is CSASHRDGTQYF.

The chain carries TRBV10-3 and TRBJ1-2; unclear D gene. This CDR3 contains 16 residues. From germline, CDR1 is ENHRY and CDR2 SYGVKD. Trimming shortened V by 3 bases and J by 6 bases, and 20 bases separated the two germline ends. CDR3: CAISETGWKGWDGYTF. The CDR3 bases are TGTGCCATCAGTGAAACGGGTTGGAAGGGATGGGATGGCTACACCTTC.

A word on this clonotype: The junction differs from germline at one of its ends, possibly a read error. The chain joins TRBV6-6 to TRBJ1-2; D is uncertain. The CDR3 totals 14 residues. The germline V gene has CDR1 MNHNY and CDR2 SVGAGI (reference sequence). CDR3 amino acids: CASSYSRGNDGYIF. The CDR3, as DNA: TGTGCCAGCAGTTACTCCCGGGGTAACGATGGCTACATCTTC.